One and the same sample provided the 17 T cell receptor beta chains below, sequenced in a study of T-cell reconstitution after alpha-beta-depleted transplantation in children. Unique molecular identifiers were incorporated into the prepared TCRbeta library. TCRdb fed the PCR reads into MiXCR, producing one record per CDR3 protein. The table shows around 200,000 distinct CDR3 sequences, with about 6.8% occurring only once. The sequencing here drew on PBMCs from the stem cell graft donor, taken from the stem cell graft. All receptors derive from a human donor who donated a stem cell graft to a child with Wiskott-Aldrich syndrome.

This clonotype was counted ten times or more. The CDR3 nucleotides are TGTGCCACCAGTGATCCCATCCCTGGGACTAGCTTCAATGAGCAGTTCTTC. It encodes CATSDPIPGTSFNEQFF. The chain carries TRBV24-1 and TRBJ2-1, with 9 positions matching TRBD2. With V trimmed by 3 bases and J by 6 bases, 11 bases remained unmatched. CDR1 KGHDR and CDR2 SFDVKD come from the germline V gene. This CDR3 comprises 17 residues.

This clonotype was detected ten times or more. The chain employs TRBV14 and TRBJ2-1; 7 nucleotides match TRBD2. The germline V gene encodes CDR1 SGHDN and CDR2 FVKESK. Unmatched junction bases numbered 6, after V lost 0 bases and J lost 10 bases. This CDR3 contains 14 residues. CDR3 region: CASSQDGGGLEQFF. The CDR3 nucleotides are TGTGCCAGCAGCCAAGATGGGGGGGGACTCGAGCAGTTCTTC. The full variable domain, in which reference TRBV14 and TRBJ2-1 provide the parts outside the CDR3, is EAGVTQFPSHSVIEKGQTVTLRCDPISGHDNLYWYRRVMGKEIKFLLHFVKESKQDESGMPNNRFLAERTGGTYSTLKVQPAELEDSGVYFCASSQDGGGLEQFFGPGTRLTVL.

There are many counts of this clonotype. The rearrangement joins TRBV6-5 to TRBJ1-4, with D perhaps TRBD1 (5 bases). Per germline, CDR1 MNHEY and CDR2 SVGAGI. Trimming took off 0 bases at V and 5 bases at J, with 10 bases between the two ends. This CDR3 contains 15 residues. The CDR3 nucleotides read TGTGCCAGCAGTTACTCGATGTGGGGGAATGAAAAACTGTTTTTT. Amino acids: CASSYSMWGNEKLFF.

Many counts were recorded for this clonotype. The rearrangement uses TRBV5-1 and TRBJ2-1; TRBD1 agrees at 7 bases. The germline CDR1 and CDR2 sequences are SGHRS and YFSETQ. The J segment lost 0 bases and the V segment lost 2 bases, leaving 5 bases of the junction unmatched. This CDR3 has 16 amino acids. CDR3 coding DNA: TGCGCCAGCAGCTTCTTAGACAGGGTCTCCTACAATGAGCAGTTCTTC. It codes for CASSFLDRVSYNEQFF.

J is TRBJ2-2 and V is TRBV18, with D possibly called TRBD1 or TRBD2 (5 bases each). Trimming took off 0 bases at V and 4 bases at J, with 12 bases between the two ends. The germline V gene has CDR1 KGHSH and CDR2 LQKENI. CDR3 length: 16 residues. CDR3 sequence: CASSPPGTASTGELFF. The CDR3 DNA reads TGTGCCAGCTCACCACCCGGGACCGCCAGCACCGGGGAGCTGTTTTTT.

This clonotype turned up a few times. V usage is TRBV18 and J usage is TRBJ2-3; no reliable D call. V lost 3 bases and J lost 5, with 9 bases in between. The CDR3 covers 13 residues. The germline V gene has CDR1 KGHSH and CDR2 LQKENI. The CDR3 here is CASSPKLKDTQYF. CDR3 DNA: TGTGCCAGCTCACCGAAGCTAAAAGATACGCAGTATTTT.

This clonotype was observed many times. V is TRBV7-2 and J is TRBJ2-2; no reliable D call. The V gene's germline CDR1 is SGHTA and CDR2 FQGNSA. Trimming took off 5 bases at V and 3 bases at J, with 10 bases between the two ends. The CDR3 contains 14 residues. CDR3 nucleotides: TGTGCCAGCAGCCCCCTTCTACACACCGGGGAGCTGTTTTTT. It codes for CASSPLLHTGELFF.

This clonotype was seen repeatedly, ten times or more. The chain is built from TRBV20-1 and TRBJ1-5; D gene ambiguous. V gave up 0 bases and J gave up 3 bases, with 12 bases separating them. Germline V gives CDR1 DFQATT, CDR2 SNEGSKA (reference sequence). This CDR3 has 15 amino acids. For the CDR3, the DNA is TGCAGTGCTAGAGATCCTAAAGGAGTCAATCAGCCCCAGCATTTT. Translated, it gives CSARDPKGVNQPQHF.

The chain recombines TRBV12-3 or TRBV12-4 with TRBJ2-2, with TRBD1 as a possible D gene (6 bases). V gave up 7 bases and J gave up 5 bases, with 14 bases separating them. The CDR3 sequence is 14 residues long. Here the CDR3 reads CASIIGGGTGELFF. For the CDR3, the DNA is TGTGCCAGCATCATAGGGGGTGGGACCGGGGAGCTGTTTTTT.

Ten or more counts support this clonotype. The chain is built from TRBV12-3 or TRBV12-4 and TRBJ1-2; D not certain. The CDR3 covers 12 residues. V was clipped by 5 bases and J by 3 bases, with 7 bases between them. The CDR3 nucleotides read TGTGCCAGCAGTCCCCGGGACTATGGCTACACCTTC. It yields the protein CASSPRDYGYTF.

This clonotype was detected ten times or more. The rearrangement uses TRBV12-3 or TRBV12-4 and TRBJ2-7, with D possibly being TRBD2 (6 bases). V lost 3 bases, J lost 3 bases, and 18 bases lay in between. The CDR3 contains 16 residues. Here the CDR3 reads CASSFGGGGAHYEQYF. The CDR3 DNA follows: TGTGCCAGCAGTTTTGGAGGTGGCGGGGCGCACTACGAGCAGTACTTC.

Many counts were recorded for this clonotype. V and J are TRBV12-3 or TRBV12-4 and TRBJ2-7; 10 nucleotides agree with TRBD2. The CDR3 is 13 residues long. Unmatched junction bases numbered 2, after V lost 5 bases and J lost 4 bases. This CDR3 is CASSKTSGYEQYF. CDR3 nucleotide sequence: TGTGCCAGCAGTAAGACTAGCGGGTACGAGCAGTACTTC.

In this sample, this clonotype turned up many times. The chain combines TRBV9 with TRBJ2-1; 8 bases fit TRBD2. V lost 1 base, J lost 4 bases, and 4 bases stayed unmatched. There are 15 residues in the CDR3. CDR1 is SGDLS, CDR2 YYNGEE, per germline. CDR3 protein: CASSVQLADYNEQFF. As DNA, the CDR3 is TGTGCCAGCAGCGTACAACTAGCGGATTACAATGAGCAGTTCTTC.

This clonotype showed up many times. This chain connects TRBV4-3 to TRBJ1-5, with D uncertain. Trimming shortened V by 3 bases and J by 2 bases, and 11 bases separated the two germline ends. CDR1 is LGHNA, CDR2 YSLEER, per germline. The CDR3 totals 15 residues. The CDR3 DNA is TGCGCCAGCAGCCAGTCGAGCCAAGGCAATCAGCCCCAGCATTTT. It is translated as CASSQSSQGNQPQHF.

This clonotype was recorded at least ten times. The CDR3: CSAVLIPGGVQETQYF. The CDR3 DNA sequence: TGCAGTGCCGTTCTCATCCCGGGTGGGGTACAAGAGACCCAGTACTTC. V gene TRBV20-1 combines with J gene TRBJ2-5; the D is unclear. The germline V gene has CDR1 DFQATT and CDR2 SNEGSKA (reference sequence). Deletions cut 6 bases from V and 2 bases from J, with 22 bases between. This CDR3 contains 16 residues.

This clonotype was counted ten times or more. CDR3 sequence: CASSRNRGLNTEAFF. The CDR3 DNA reads TGCGCCAGCAGCCGTAACAGGGGGCTAAACACTGAAGCTTTCTTT. The chain joins TRBV5-1 to TRBJ1-1; 9 bases line up with TRBD1. The CDR3 extends over 15 amino acids. Losses at the gene ends were 4 bases for V and 2 bases for J; bases not matched to a gene: 6. Germline CDR1 is SGHRS and CDR2 is YFSETQ. Based on the CDR3 plus reference TRBV5-1 and TRBJ1-1, the full variable domain is KAGVTQTPRYLIKTRGQQVTLSCSPISGHRSVSWYQQTPGQGLQFLFEYFSETQRNKGNFPGRFSGRQFSNSRSEMNVSTLELGDSALYLCASSRNRGLNTEAFFGQGTRLTVV.

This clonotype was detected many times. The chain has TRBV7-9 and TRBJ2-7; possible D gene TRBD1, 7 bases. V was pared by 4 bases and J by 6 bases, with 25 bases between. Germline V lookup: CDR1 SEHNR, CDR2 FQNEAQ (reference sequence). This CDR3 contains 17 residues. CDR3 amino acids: CASSSPNERTGDFEQYF. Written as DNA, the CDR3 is TGTGCCAGCAGCTCCCCCAACGAAAGAACAGGGGACTTCGAGCAGTACTTC.